This TCR beta chain came from a study of blood T cell repertoires in COVID-19. Study in general: Sample material is recorded as cDNA or gDNA derived from T cells, B-cell-depleted T cells, or PBMCs.

How the authors handled the data: Estimation of nucleated cell counts was performed using reference gene primer amplification. Clones were read by immunoSEQ multiplex PCR, and TCRdb kept only the in-frame ones, dropping some. D and trimming come from the DNA, and the V and J calls and clone size come from that table. Among roughly 340,000 clones listed, 90% to 95% were seen once. Germline CDR1 and CDR2: MRHNA and SNTAGT. Trimming left V 2 bases short and J 8 bases short, with 18 bases between. The CDR3 spans 15 residues. The sequenced material came from peripheral blood. V is TRBV6-4 and J is TRBJ1-2; no clear D. The clonotype comes from a woman between 18 and 30 years old who had recovered from COVID-19. CDR3 sequence reads: CASSDNRLSLSGYTF. The DNA for the CDR3 is TGTGCCAGCAGTGACAACCGCTTAAGCCTTTCGGGCTACACCTTC.